The clone carrying this T cell receptor beta chain came up many times. What it binds is unknown. Donors ranged from 6 to 90 years old and were healthy Caucasians in Russia. Peripheral blood, roughly 11 milliliters per donor, was collected. This sample is drawn from a study of blood T cells in healthy people across ages. Together with a sample-barcoded 5' primer, a J-beta primer mix was included in a second PCR lasting roughly 7 to 11 cycles. TCRdb fed the 5' RACE reads into MiXCR, producing one record per CDR3 protein. The sample has fewer than 800,000 distinct CDR3 sequences; about 34% are singletons. Study findings and constraints: Long-lived donors exceeded aged donors in naive CD4+ cells and diversity. Underestimates were what the diversity estimates from one million T cells were considered to be.

Sequenced input: blood. The receptor's source is an elderly woman in good health.

The CDR3 sequence: CASRAGTEFSYEQYF. CDR3 coding DNA: TGTGCCAGCAGGGCCGGGACAGAGTTCTCCTACGAGCAGTACTTC. J is TRBJ2-7 and V is TRBV2; 7 bases fit TRBD1. V gave up 6 bases and J gave up 0 bases; unmatched junction bases: 8. The CDR3 runs to 15 residues. Germline V lookup: CDR1 SNHLY, CDR2 FYNNEI.